These 17 T cell receptor beta chains were all obtained from the same sample, sequenced in a study of T cell responses to AZD1222 COVID-19 vaccine (dated by TCRdb to about 2021). The intended sense of this specimen's time point label: baseline before first vaccination. The treatment or condition label on this specimen signifies: meningococcal conjugate vaccine given as trial control. Libraries were built with the immunoSEQ multiplex PCR assay. The table comes from immuneACCESS by way of TCRdb, which keeps in-frame sequences with V and J called. Part of the clones is missing from these tables; in studies checked, under half for an unresolved V gene and the rest for unknown reasons. This sample lists tens of thousands of clones; 88% were detected once. The ten top clones hold approximately 5.4% of the sample. The material sequenced was peripheral blood, taken on day 0 of MenACWY control vaccination. The receptor set was obtained from an adult in good health.

This chain uses TRBV7-6 with TRBJ2-6, with 8 bases matching TRBD1. Looked up from germline, CDR1 is SGHVS and CDR2 is FNYEAQ. The CDR3 extends over 16 amino acids. V lost 4 bases, J lost 3 bases, and 5 bases stayed unmatched. CDR3 sequence reads: CASSYTGGLGANVLTF. CDR3 DNA: TGTGCCAGCAGCTACACAGGGGGACTTGGGGCCAACGTCCTGACTTTC.

This clone was picked up one time. The chain couples TRBV6-2 or TRBV6-3 to TRBJ1-2, with 10 nucleotides matching TRBD1. CDR1 MNHEY and CDR2 SVGEGT come from the germline V gene. V lost 5 bases, J lost 2 bases, and 5 bases stayed unmatched. The CDR3 contains 15 residues. The CDR3 nucleotides read TGTGCCAGCAGTACACGACAGGGGGCAAACTATGGCTACACCTTC. It encodes CASSTRQGANYGYTF.

The chain couples TRBV7-9 to TRBJ1-3; D is uncertain. CDR3 size: 17 residues. Germline CDR1 is SEHNR and CDR2 is FQNEAQ (reference sequence). Trimming left V 2 bases short and J 0 bases short, with 14 bases between. The CDR3 loop reads CASSLYIGRLSGNTIYF. Written as DNA, the CDR3 is TGTGCCAGCAGCTTATACATTGGACGGCTCTCTGGAAACACCATATATTTT.

This rearrangement joins TRBV4-1 to TRBJ2-1; 10 positions agree with TRBD2. CDR3 size: 15 residues. CDR1 is MGHRA and CDR2 is YSYEKL in the germline V gene. J gave up 4 bases and V 1 base, and 1 base lay outside the gene matches. The CDR3 is CASSQGTSGYNEQFF. The CDR3 DNA follows: TGCGCCAGCAGCCAAGGGACTAGCGGTTACAATGAGCAGTTCTTC.

The V call is TRBV30, the J call TRBJ1-1; D is undetermined. Per germline, CDR1 GTSNPN and CDR2 SVGIG (reference sequence). V was clipped by 4 bases and J by 0 bases, with 6 bases between them. This CDR3 comprises 12 residues. The CDR3 DNA is TGTGCCTGGAAGGTGATGAACACTGAAGCTTTCTTT. It specifies CAWKVMNTEAFF.

This chain connects TRBV5-8 to TRBJ2-1; D might be TRBD1 (5 bases). Per germline, CDR1 SGHTS and CDR2 YDEGEE. Trimming stripped 2 bases from V and 0 bases from J, with 15 bases between. This CDR3 has 17 residues. CDR3 nucleotides: TGTGCCAGCAGCTTTCGGACACTCCCTAGCTCCTACAATGAGCAGTTCTTC. Its translation is CASSFRTLPSSYNEQFF.

The chain joins TRBV9 to TRBJ2-2; no definite D call. This CDR3 spans 15 amino acids. Germline CDR1 and CDR2: SGDLS and YYNGEE. The V and J ends lost 3 bases and 5 bases respectively, with 14 bases between them. For the CDR3, the DNA is TGTGCCAGCAGCGCCGAGGACCGACGAACCGGGGAGCTGTTTTTT. Translated: CASSAEDRRTGELFF.

The J gene is TRBJ2-1, the V gene TRBV5-1; possibly TRBD2 for D (6 bases). CDR1 is SGHRS, CDR2 YFSETQ, per germline. CDR3 length: 14 amino acids. V gave up 3 bases and J gave up 9 bases, with 16 bases separating them. The CDR3 nucleotides are TGCGCCAGCAGCTCGAACGGGGGTTTCGGTGAGCAGTTCTTC. This gives the protein CASSSNGGFGEQFF.

This clone was seen a single time. J is TRBJ2-1 and V is TRBV5-1; 12 bases align to TRBD2. This CDR3 has 17 amino acids. Germline lookup yields CDR1 SGHRS and CDR2 YFSETQ. After removal of 4 bases from V and 2 bases from J, the junction contained 7 bases not matched to a gene. This CDR3 is CASSPELAGGPYNEQFF. The CDR3 DNA sequence: TGCGCCAGCAGCCCCGAACTAGCGGGGGGACCCTACAATGAGCAGTTCTTC.

The chain carries TRBV2 and TRBJ1-1; D is perhaps TRBD1 (6 bases). The CDR3 has 14 amino acids. Germline loops: CDR1 SNHLY, CDR2 FYNNEI. V lost 6 bases, J lost 1 base, and 12 bases lay in between. CDR3 sequence (DNA): TGTGCCAGCAGATCCGGGACAAGGAACACTGAAGCTTTCTTT. Amino acids: CASRSGTRNTEAFF.

The V and J genes are TRBV18 and TRBJ1-2; D uncertain. V shed 2 bases and J shed 8 bases, with 21 bases lying between them. Germline V gives CDR1 KGHSH, CDR2 LQKENI. The CDR3 totals 16 residues. In nucleotides, the CDR3 is TGTGCCAGCTCACCAATCGATGGGAAAGAAAAATCGGGCTACACCTTC. Translation: CASSPIDGKEKSGYTF.

The chain is built from TRBV4-1 and TRBJ1-5; D may be TRBD1 (5 bases). Germline-derived CDR1 and CDR2 are MGHRA and YSYEKL. This CDR3 region has 17 residues. V was shortened by 1 base and J by 7 bases, with 20 bases between the two germline ends. In DNA form, the CDR3 reads TGCGCCAGCAGCCAAGCCGTCGAGGGGATAGTGAGGCAGCCCCAGCATTTT. It yields the protein CASSQAVEGIVRQPQHF.

The chain recombines TRBV3-1 (or the pseudogene TRBV3-2) with TRBJ1-3, with D unclear. The V end lost 3 bases, the J end lost 0 bases, and 15 bases lay between the germline ends. Germline V gene sequence: CDR1 LGHDT, CDR2 YNNKEL (reference sequence). The CDR3 length is 17 residues. The CDR3: CASSHGAPNLSGNTIYF. CDR3 coding DNA: TGTGCCAGCAGCCACGGAGCACCAAACCTCTCTGGAAACACCATATATTTT.

This rearrangement joins TRBV6-5 to TRBJ2-3; 10 nucleotides align to TRBD2. The CDR3 contains 15 residues. Germline lookup yields CDR1 MNHEY and CDR2 SVGAGI. Germline trimming cut 6 bases from V and 1 base from J; bases unmatched to any gene: 4. The CDR3 protein is CASRRGTSGTDTQYF. The CDR3 DNA sequence: TGTGCCAGCAGACGCGGGACTAGCGGCACAGATACGCAGTATTTT.

This chain links TRBV6-5 with TRBJ2-2; D could derive from TRBD1 or TRBD2 (5 bases each). The CDR3 is 14 residues long. Germline V lookup: CDR1 MNHEY, CDR2 SVGAGI. Trimming cost V 7 bases and J 2 bases, with 11 bases left between them. CDR3 region: CASTGTANTGELFF. The DNA for the CDR3 is TGTGCCAGCACCGGGACGGCCAACACCGGGGAGCTGTTTTTT.

The gene calls are TRBV28 and TRBJ1-1; D unresolved. From germline, CDR1 is MDHEN and CDR2 SYDVKM. V was pared by 8 bases and J by 1 base, with 14 bases between. The CDR3 runs to 14 residues. CDR3 in DNA: TGTGCCAGCCGCTCCGGGCCGACGAACACTGAAGCTTTCTTT. This translates into CASRSGPTNTEAFF.

This rearrangement joins TRBV19 to TRBJ2-7; TRBD1 matches at 7 bases. Trimming took 3 bases from V and 7 from J; bases not matched to a gene: 9. This CDR3 has 14 residues. Germline V gene data show CDR1 as LNHDA and CDR2 as SQIVND (reference sequence). For the CDR3, the DNA is TGTGCCAGTAGTATCGGGGACAGTAGCAGGGAGCAGTACTTC. This codes for CASSIGDSSREQYF. The complete variable domain, with remaining parts taken from reference TRBV19 and TRBJ2-7, reads DGGITQSPKYLFRKEGQNVTLSCEQNLNHDAMYWYRQDPGQGLRLIYYSQIVNDFQKGDIAEGYSVSREKKESFPLTVTSAQKNPTAFYLCASSIGDSSREQYFGPGTRLTVT.